These T cell receptor beta chains were read from a single sample in a study of blood T cell repertoires in COVID-19. Generated by immunoSEQ multiplex PCR, the TCRdb table keeps only in-frame clones and is missing some. The sample shows about 33,000 clones, approximately 86% of them seen only once. Sequencing was carried out using peripheral blood. These receptors were obtained from a human donor in a cohort sampled during active COVID-19. Both conserved end residues are part of each CDR3. The order of the fields is V gene, D gene, clone size, J gene, CDR3 protein, CDR3 DNA. D genes are given only for firm matches. Some rows have no size entry. The others give once, few or many, or a class for an expanded clone.

>TRBV10-2|TRBD1|once|TRBJ2-2
CASTGTGGSTGELFF
TGCGCCAGCACCGGGACAGGGGGTAGCACCGGGGAGCTGTTTTTT
>TRBV3-1/TRBV3-2|-|-|TRBJ2-7
CATNGGGAYEQYF
TGTGCCACCAACGGAGGTGGGGCCTACGAGCAGTACTTC
>TRBV7-9|-|-|TRBJ1-6
CASSFMQGLNSPLHF
TGTGCCAGCAGCTTTATGCAGGGTCTTAATTCACCCCTCCACTTT
>TRBV5-6|-|-|TRBJ2-4
CASSLELLAKNIQYF
TGTGCCAGCAGCTTGGAACTTCTAGCCAAAAACATTCAGTACTTC
>TRBV10-3|TRBD1|-|TRBJ2-7
CATGQDSYEQYF
TGTGCCACCGGACAGGATAGCTACGAGCAGTACTTC
>TRBV7-2|TRBD1|-|TRBJ1-1
CASSLARLGGLNTEAFF
TGTGCCAGCAGCTTAGCCCGCCTAGGGGGCCTGAACACTGAAGCTTTCTTT
>TRBV5-4|-|once|TRBJ2-5
CASSLAFRKETQYF
TGTGCCAGCAGCTTGGCCTTTAGAAAAGAGACCCAGTACTTC
>TRBV14|TRBD2|-|TRBJ2-1
CASSRGTSYLGEQFF
TGTGCCAGCAGCCGGGGGACTAGCTATCTGGGTGAGCAGTTCTTC
>TRBV27|TRBD2|-|TRBJ2-3
CASSGGELAGVYTQYF
TGTGCCAGCAGTGGGGGCGAGCTAGCGGGAGTATATACGCAGTATTTT
>TRBV11-3|TRBD2|-|TRBJ2-3
CASSLEALASGITGQEDTQYF
TGTGCCAGCAGCTTAGAGGCTTTGGCTAGCGGGATAACAGGGCAGGAAGATACGCAGTATTTT
>TRBV10-2|TRBD1|once|TRBJ1-5
CASSEQGVSTQPQHF
TGCGCCAGCAGTGAGCAGGGGGTGTCCACTCAGCCCCAGCATTTT
>TRBV4-1|TRBD1|-|TRBJ2-1
CASSTRDRSIDEQFF
TGCGCCAGCAGCACAAGGGACAGGTCTATCGATGAGCAGTTCTTC
>TRBV28|-|-|TRBJ2-3
CASRLEEGTDTQYF
TGTGCCAGCAGACTAGAAGAGGGCACAGATACGCAGTATTTT
>TRBV5-1|-|once|TRBJ2-5
CASSQGGQQETQYF
TGCGCCAGCAGCCAAGGTGGGCAGCAGGAGACCCAGTACTTC
>TRBV6-5|-|-|TRBJ1-2
CASSRAPNYGYTF
TGTGCCAGTTCGAGGGCGCCTAACTATGGCTACACCTTC
>TRBV5-1|TRBD2|once|TRBJ2-3
CASSLVSGRTDTQYF
TGCGCCAGCAGCTTGGTAAGCGGGAGAACAGATACGCAGTATTTT
>TRBV6-6|-|-|TRBJ1-2
CASSYTGYGYTF
TGTGCCAGCAGTTACACAGGCTATGGCTACACCTTC
>TRBV27|TRBD1|-|TRBJ1-2
CASSQQGAHGYTF
TGTGCCAGCAGCCAACAGGGGGCGCATGGCTACACCTTC
>TRBV6-5|TRBD1|-|TRBJ2-7
CASSYSNIQGVYEQYF
TGTGCCAGCAGTTACTCGAATATTCAGGGGGTCTACGAGCAGTACTTC
>TRBV5-1|TRBD2|-|TRBJ2-2
CASSTRRGGKNTGELFF
TGCGCCAGCAGCACCCGTCGCGGGGGGAAGAACACCGGGGAGCTGTTTTTT
>TRBV10-3|TRBD1|-|TRBJ1-2
CATMGQNYGYTF
TGTGCCACAATGGGACAGAACTATGGCTACACCTTC
>TRBV24-1|TRBD1|-|TRBJ2-7
CATSVTGPGQAAFGQYF
TGTGCCACCAGCGTCACTGGGCCGGGACAGGCAGCCTTTGGGCAGTACTTC